Listed below are T cell receptor beta chains from one sample, sequenced in a study of human T cells and chemical hapten exposure. TCRdb processed the RACE reads anew with MiXCR; each CDR3 protein has one entry. The data contain 28,000 or so distinct CDR3 sequences, 7% to 8.5% of them singletons. Material for sequencing was whole blood. The receptors were sampled from a human donor in good health. Some clones in this sample may be carry-over from other donors' samples. Both conserved end residues are part of each CDR3.

j_call v_call cdr3_aa
TRBJ1-2 TRBV27 CASTLTGFYGYTF
TRBJ1-4 TRBV9 CASSVGDGRKEKLFF
TRBJ1-5 TRBV29-1 CSVAAAYNQPQHF
TRBJ2-1 TRBV13 CASTPQGKPYNEQFF
TRBJ1-1 TRBV20-1 CSARDGGNTEAFF
TRBJ1-2 TRBV20-1 CSAWPDRQGGYTF
TRBJ1-5 TRBV27 CASSLRPPTETLNQPQHF
TRBJ1-6 TRBV7-9 CASSFQQGYNSPLHF
TRBJ2-3 TRBV20-1 CSALTSARTDTQYF
TRBJ2-2 TRBV7-2 CASRGTGVNTGELFF
TRBJ1-1 TRBV28 CASSFAWTGGLVNAIYEAFF
TRBJ1-1 TRBV12-3/TRBV12-4 CASSRPGQGFPEAFF
TRBJ2-2 TRBV4-3 CASSQEAGTTGELFF
TRBJ2-3 TRBV6-5 CASSQGSKDTQYF
TRBJ1-1 TRBV13 CASSPTGVTEAFF
TRBJ2-5 TRBV9 CASSPSVGREGGETQYF
TRBJ2-7 TRBV7-2 CASSLGAGTGYEQYF
TRBJ1-1 TRBV27 CASSLSRLRNTEAFF
TRBJ2-7 TRBV12-3/TRBV12-4 CASSFGSGRAYEQYF
TRBJ2-1 TRBV7-2 CASSALLANDEQFF
TRBJ2-1 TRBV20-1 CSATGTRMYEQFF
TRBJ1-6 TRBV5-6 CASSTRQGADSPLHF
TRBJ2-3 TRBV7-2 CASSLVSGVSTDTQYF
TRBJ2-1 TRBV12-3/TRBV12-4 CASSLSLENEQFF
TRBJ1-5 TRBV20-1 CSARDAAENQPQHF
TRBJ1-2 TRBV12-3/TRBV12-4 CASSPRWGASGYTF
TRBJ2-6 TRBV5-1 CASSPTTGSSGANVLTF
TRBJ2-3 TRBV20-1 CSARVSTGGADTQYF
TRBJ2-3 TRBV3-1 CASSQGGRLADTQYF
TRBJ2-7 TRBV28 CASSFKRLVDPYEQYF
TRBJ2-3 TRBV10-3 CAISESRQLDTQYF
TRBJ1-1 TRBV27 CASREGTNLNTEAFF
TRBJ1-1 TRBV2 CASSPAGARGGGAEAFF
TRBJ1-1 TRBV12-3/TRBV12-4 CASTLLTEAFF
TRBJ2-1 TRBV18 CASSPPGGYEQFF
TRBJ2-6 TRBV11-2 CASSLLAGANVLTF
TRBJ2-2 TRBV5-1 CASSPDRADGELFF
TRBJ2-5 TRBV3-1 CASSQWQGIQETQYF
TRBJ1-1 TRBV6-2/TRBV6-3 CASSPSWGPEAFF
TRBJ2-1 TRBV6-4 CASSESSGEGNEQFF
TRBJ1-4 TRBV13 CASSLRTAGVTAEKLFF
TRBJ2-7 TRBV7-2 CASGGWSYEQYF
TRBJ2-5 TRBV29-1 CSVEGGRGGGTQYF
TRBJ1-1 TRBV13 CASSRKPATGNTEAFF
TRBJ1-1 TRBV14 CASSHTDRETEAFF
TRBJ2-3 TRBV20-1 CSASGDRGRLDTQYF
TRBJ1-3 TRBV10-3 CAISAGGGNTIYF
TRBJ2-7 TRBV9 CASSTGSYEQYF